This T cell receptor (beta chain) was profiled in a study of T-cell reconstitution after alpha-beta-depleted transplantation in children. Unique molecular identifiers were incorporated during preparation of the TCRbeta library. Each CDR3 protein is one row after TCRdb ran MiXCR on the PCR reads. The sample consists of hundreds of thousands of distinct CDR3 sequences, roughly 13% of them appearing once. Specimen: PBMCs, collected before TCRalphabeta/CD19-depleted stem cell transplant. The clonotype was recovered from a girl aged 2 to 10 with congenital amegakaryocytic thrombocytopenia, due to receive a stem cell transplant.

CDR3 residues: CSTRRGQIETQYF. CDR3 sequence (DNA): TGCAGCACAAGAAGGGGACAAATAGAGACCCAGTACTTC. The chain recombines TRBV29-1 with TRBJ2-5, with a tentative D call TRBD1 (6 bases). The V and J ends lost 8 bases and 4 bases respectively, with 17 bases between them. CDR1 and CDR2 (germline): SQVTM, ANQGSEA. CDR3 size: 13 residues.